This TCR beta chain is drawn from a study of cytomegalovirus exposure and HLA in healthy donors. Notes on this clone: Its target is unknown.

The method was immunoSEQ multiplex PCR; TCRdb's version includes in-frame clones alone and lacks a portion of them. The sample holds roughly 75,000 clones, 90% to 95% seen once. Whole-study findings and limits: High sensitivity and specificity were reportedly achieved when the classifier diagnosed cytomegalovirus status.

CDR3 size: 14 residues. V was shortened by 7 bases and J by 0 bases, with 9 bases between the two germline ends. Germline V lookup: CDR1 MDHEN, CDR2 SYDVKM. The clonotype comes from a woman aged 18-29 years in good health and CMV-seronegative. Specimen: PBMCs. J is TRBJ1-4 and V is TRBV28; the D gene is possibly TRBD1 (5 bases). CDR3 residues: CASIAGSTNEKLFF. CDR3 sequence (DNA): TGTGCCAGCATTGCAGGGTCAACTAATGAAAAACTGTTTTTT.